The clone carrying this T cell receptor beta chain was counted at least ten times. The antigen is undetermined. This sample stems from a study of identical twins. General study points: Fewer insertions characterized abundant cord blood beta clonotypes, whereas memory repertoires showed none.

cDNA carried unique molecular identifiers, and a universal primer site was added by template switching. Using its own MiXCR run on the 5' RACE reads, TCRdb lists one record per CDR3 protein. The sample includes 570,000 or so distinct CDR3 sequences, roughly 9.5% seen only once; the top ten take more than 2.5%. Trimming took off 1 base at V and 3 bases at J, with 6 bases between the two ends. The germline V gene has CDR1 LNHNV and CDR2 YYDKDF (reference sequence). CDR3 length: 14 amino acids. These data also featured in a second study, about yellow fever vaccine responses in identical twins.

This chain connects TRBV15 to TRBJ2-2, with D uncertain. Material for sequencing was PBMCs. This receptor was obtained from a woman aged 18-30 years in good health. The CDR3 DNA sequence: TGTGCCACCAGCAGAGGATCGGACACCGGGGAGCTGTTTTTT. This gives the protein CATSRGSDTGELFF.